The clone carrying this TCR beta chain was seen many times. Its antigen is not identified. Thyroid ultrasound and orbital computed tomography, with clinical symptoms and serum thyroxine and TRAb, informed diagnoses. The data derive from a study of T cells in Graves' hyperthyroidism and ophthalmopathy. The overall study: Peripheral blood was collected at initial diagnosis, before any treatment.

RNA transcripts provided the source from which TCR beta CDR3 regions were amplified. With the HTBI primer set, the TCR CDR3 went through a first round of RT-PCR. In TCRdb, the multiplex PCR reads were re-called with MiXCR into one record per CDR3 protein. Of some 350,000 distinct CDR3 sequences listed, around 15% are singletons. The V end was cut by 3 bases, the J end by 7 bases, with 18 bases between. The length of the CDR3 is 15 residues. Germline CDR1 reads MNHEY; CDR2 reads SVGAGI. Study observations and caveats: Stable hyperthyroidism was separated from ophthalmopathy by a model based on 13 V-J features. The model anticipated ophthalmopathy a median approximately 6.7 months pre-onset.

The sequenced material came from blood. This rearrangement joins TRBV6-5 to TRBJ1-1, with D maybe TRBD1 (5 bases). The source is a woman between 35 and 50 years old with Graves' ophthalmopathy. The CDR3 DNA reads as TGTGCCAGCAGTTATGGGCTGGGGGGTCTCAGTGAAGCTTTCTTT. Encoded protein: CASSYGLGGLSEAFF.